The clone carrying this T cell receptor beta chain has at least ten counts. As yet, its antigen is unknown. CDR1 SGHNT and CDR2 YYREEE come from the germline V gene (reference sequence). The CDR3 is 14 amino acids. Trimming left V 4 bases short and J 9 bases short, with 14 bases between. TCRdb fed the reads into MiXCR, producing one record per CDR3 protein. The sample yields thousands of distinct CDR3 sequences, roughly 20% seen once. The record originates from a study of liver allograft versus peripheral blood T cells. Study details: Recipients' peripheral blood supplied the T cell receptor repertoires against which those in transplanted livers were compared. Study-wide points: T cell receptor repertoires inside liver allografts reportedly differed from those in peripheral blood.

The chain employs TRBV5-4 and TRBJ1-6; D is ambiguous. This receptor was taken from a human patient who had a liver transplant. T cells may partly derive from the graft donor. As DNA, the CDR3 is TGTGCCAGCAGCCCGAGGACCGCCGGTTCACCCCTCCACTTT. The encoded protein is CASSPRTAGSPLHF.